Each of the 20 T cell receptor beta chains below was sequenced from the same sample in a study of blood T cell repertoires in COVID-19. Clones were sequenced by immunoSEQ multiplex PCR, and TCRdb holds only the in-frame ones, with some missing. There are 140,000 to 150,000 clones in the sample; 80% to 90% occur only once, and 11% lies in the top ten. Sequenced material: PBMCs or T cells enriched from blood (not recorded which). The receptors shown here come from a man between 60 and 75 years old who had recovered from COVID-19.

The genes are TRBV6-1 and TRBJ1-1; TRBD1 aligns across 7 bases. Looked up from germline, CDR1 is MNHNS and CDR2 is SASEGT. The CDR3 loop spans 16 amino acids. The V gene end was trimmed by 4 bases and the J gene end by 1 base; junction bases not matched to a gene: 9. The CDR3 DNA reads as TGTGCCAGCAGTGGGCAGGGGGTAGCGTGGAACACTGAAGCTTTCTTT. Translated: CASSGQGVAWNTEAFF.

A word on this clone: The sample holds other DNA sequences that translate to the same CDR3. The J gene is TRBJ2-5, the V gene TRBV18; a weak D match, TRBD1 (5 bases). Germline-derived CDR1 and CDR2 are KGHSH and LQKENI. V was trimmed by 1 base and J by 5 bases, leaving 8 bases between them. The CDR3 covers 13 residues. The CDR3 region is CASSPQGQETQYF. The CDR3 DNA sequence: TGTGCCAGCTCACCACAGGGGCAGGAGACCCAGTACTTC.

This rearrangement joins TRBV7-9 to TRBJ2-1; possibly TRBD2 for D (6 bases). Germline CDR1 is SEHNR and CDR2 is FQNEAQ (reference sequence). Trimming removed 5 bases at V and 8 bases at J, with 19 bases between. The CDR3 consists of 15 residues. This CDR3 reads CASSVRDSIMDEQFF. Here the CDR3 DNA reads TGTGCCAGCAGCGTCCGGGACTCGATTATGGATGAGCAGTTCTTC.

V usage is TRBV19 and J usage is TRBJ2-7; the D gene is possibly TRBD1 (6 bases). CDR3 length equals 14 residues. With 3 bases removed from V and 7 bases from J, the gap between germline ends came to 16 bases. Germline CDR1 reads LNHDA; CDR2 reads SQIVND (reference sequence). The CDR3 coding sequence is TGTGCCAGTAGTATGCAGGCCACTCAGGGGGAGCAGTACTTC. Translation: CASSMQATQGEQYF.

J is TRBJ2-2 and V is TRBV5-1, with no clear D. V was trimmed by 1 base and J by 6 bases, leaving 19 bases between them. The CDR3 is 17 amino acids. The germline V gene has CDR1 SGHRS and CDR2 YFSETQ. Here the CDR3 DNA reads TGCGCCAGCAGCTTGACGCGGCAGTCAAGGATACCCGGGGAGCTGTTTTTT. This codes for CASSLTRQSRIPGELFF.

The V and J genes are TRBV15 and TRBJ2-2; 8 bases match TRBD1. Trimming cost V 0 bases and J 6 bases; bases outside gene matches: 0. CDR3 size: 14 residues. Germline CDR1 and CDR2: LNHNV and YYDKDF (reference sequence). CDR3 bases: TGTGCCACCAGCAGAGAACAGGGGGCCGGGGAGCTGTTTTTT. Translating it yields CATSREQGAGELFF.

In its sample, this clone was seen a few times. The rearrangement uses TRBV18 and TRBJ2-7; 8 bases agree with TRBD1. V shed 2 bases, J shed 6 bases, and the junction held 3 bases outside the gene matches. This CDR3 comprises 13 residues. The germline gives CDR1 KGHSH, CDR2 LQKENI. CDR3 sequence (DNA): TGTGCCAGCTCACCATCCGACAGGGGCGAGCAGTACTTC. It is translated as CASSPSDRGEQYF.

This chain links TRBV28 with TRBJ1-1; TRBD1 matches at 7 bases. Germline values: CDR1 MDHEN, CDR2 SYDVKM. The CDR3 consists of 17 residues. Trimming at V came to 5 bases and at J to 1 base, leaving 13 bases not matched to a gene. The CDR3 loop is CASSLTGEGRQNTEAFF. The CDR3 bases are TGTGCCAGCAGTCTCACAGGGGAAGGTCGACAGAACACTGAAGCTTTCTTT.

This chain joins TRBV7-9 and TRBJ2-1, with D tentatively TRBD1 (6 bases). CDR3 size: 15 residues. V shed 5 bases and J shed 4 bases, with 15 bases lying between them. Germline V gene data show CDR1 as SEHNR and CDR2 as FQNEAQ (reference sequence). The chain's CDR3 is CASSLWGPQYNEQFF. In DNA, the CDR3 is TGTGCCAGCAGCCTTTGGGGGCCCCAATACAATGAGCAGTTCTTC.

J is TRBJ2-7 and V is TRBV5-1; D might be TRBD2 (7 bases). The CDR3 covers 15 residues. In germline, CDR1 is SGHRS, CDR2 YFSETQ. Trimming removed 3 bases at V and 2 bases at J, with 15 bases between. The CDR3 coding sequence is TGCGCCAGCAGCTCGGGGGGCCTCCCCCCCTACGAGCAGTACTTC. Protein: CASSSGGLPPYEQYF. Drawing the rest from reference TRBV5-1 and TRBJ2-7, the complete variable domain is KAGVTQTPRYLIKTRGQQVTLSCSPISGHRSVSWYQQTPGQGLQFLFEYFSETQRNKGNFPGRFSGRQFSNSRSEMNVSTLELGDSALYLCASSSGGLPPYEQYFGPGTRLTVT.

This chain links TRBV10-3 with TRBJ1-2; tentative D call: TRBD1 (6 bases). Germline V gene data show CDR1 as ENHRY and CDR2 as SYGVKD. This CDR3 spans 13 amino acids. Deletions cut 6 bases from V and 2 bases from J, with 10 bases between. CDR3 sequence (DNA): TGTGCCATCAGGGCAGGGGAGAACTATGGCTACACCTTC. Translating gives CAIRAGENYGYTF.

The chain recombines TRBV7-9 with TRBJ1-2; TRBD1 matches 9 bases. CDR3 size: 14 residues. Unmatched junction bases numbered 3, after V lost 5 bases and J lost 2 bases. CDR1 SEHNR and CDR2 FQNEAQ come from the germline V gene (reference sequence). This CDR3 reads CASSVGQGNYGYTF. For the CDR3, the DNA is TGTGCCAGCAGCGTCGGACAGGGGAACTATGGCTACACCTTC.

The chain combines TRBV18 with TRBJ1-2; the D gene is possibly TRBD1 (5 bases). The CDR3 sequence is 13 residues long. Germline values: CDR1 KGHSH, CDR2 LQKENI. With 3 bases removed from V and 8 bases from J, the gap between germline ends came to 13 bases. The CDR3 DNA follows: TGTGCCAGCTCACCCTCACAGGTTAGCGGCTACACCTTC. Protein: CASSPSQVSGYTF.

This chain uses TRBV2 with TRBJ1-2; 8 bases map to TRBD1. In germline, CDR1 is SNHLY, CDR2 FYNNEI. The CDR3 covers 15 residues. The V segment lost 7 bases and the J segment 2 bases; nucleotides outside the gene matches: 9. The CDR3 spells CASTSDRGTNYGYTF. Here the CDR3 DNA reads TGTGCCAGCACCTCAGACAGGGGAACGAACTATGGCTACACCTTC.

The rearrangement uses TRBV28 and TRBJ1-2, with D perhaps matching TRBD1 (5 bases). The CDR3 runs to 16 residues. In germline, CDR1 is MDHEN, CDR2 SYDVKM. V lost 6 bases and J lost 3, with 20 bases in between. The CDR3 loop is CASSLTLTGEDYGYTF. As DNA, the CDR3 is TGTGCCAGCAGCCTTACGTTGACGGGGGAGGACTATGGCTACACCTTC.

The V call is TRBV21-1, the J call TRBJ1-5. TRBV21-1 is a documented pseudogene. The CDR3 has 17 amino acids. CDR3 bases: TGTGCCAGCAGCAAAGGGGGAGGGCAGCTCACAGAACAGCCCCAGCATTTT. It encodes CASSKGGGQLTEQPQHF.

This chain joins TRBV18 and TRBJ1-6; 9 nucleotides match TRBD1. Per the germline V gene, CDR1 is KGHSH and CDR2 is LQKENI. V was pared by 5 bases and J by 6 bases, with 5 bases of the junction left unmatched. CDR3 size: 15 residues. The CDR3 reads CASSETGGSNSPLHF. CDR3 nucleotides: TGTGCCAGCTCAGAGACAGGGGGATCTAATTCACCCCTCCACTTT.

This sequence joins TRBV4-1 and TRBJ2-6; 10 nucleotides align to TRBD1. There are 19 residues in the CDR3. After removal of 2 bases from V and 4 bases from J, the junction contained 11 bases not matched to a gene. In germline, CDR1 is MGHRA, CDR2 YSYEKL. The CDR3 spells CASSQLTGTGASGANVLTF. CDR3 bases: TGCGCCAGCAGCCAACTCACCGGGACAGGGGCGAGCGGGGCCAACGTCCTGACTTTC.

The chain is built from TRBV11-2 and TRBJ2-2; D possibly corresponds to TRBD2 (7 bases). This CDR3 is built from 15 residues. V was trimmed by 5 bases and J by 6 bases, leaving 16 bases between them. Germline values: CDR1 SGHAT, CDR2 FQNNGV. The CDR3 DNA is TGTGCCAGCAGCGCCAAATGGGGGGGCCCCGGGGAGCTGTTTTTT. Its protein product is CASSAKWGGPGELFF.

The rearrangement links TRBV30 to TRBJ1-6, with 9 bases lining up with TRBD1. The CDR3 is 15 amino acids. The germline CDR1 and CDR2 sequences are GTSNPN and SVGIG (reference sequence). J gave up 10 bases and V 3 bases, and 10 bases lay outside the gene matches. The DNA of the CDR3 is TGTGCCTGGAGGATTACAGGGGGCAGGAGCTCACCCCTCCACTTT. Protein product: CAWRITGGRSSPLHF.